This T cell receptor beta chain is from a study of cytomegalovirus exposure and HLA in healthy donors. This clone was detected only a few times. Its antigen is currently unknown. Study observations and caveats: For cytomegalovirus status, the classifier reportedly gave diagnoses with high specificity and sensitivity.

The data were produced by immunoSEQ multiplex PCR, yet TCRdb's version contains in-frame clones alone and is incomplete. This sample has around 300,000 clones, with approximately 86% found just once. The source material was PBMCs. The receptor was derived from a man aged 25-40 years in good health and CMV-seronegative.

In DNA, the CDR3 is TGTGCCAGCAGCTGGGCGGGGTCAAACAACTATGGCTACACCTTC. Amino acid sequence: CASSWAGSNNYGYTF. V gene TRBV7-9 combines with J gene TRBJ1-2, with unresolved D. Germline loops: CDR1 SEHNR, CDR2 FQNEAQ (reference sequence). This CDR3 comprises 15 residues. V lost 4 bases and J 2 bases, leaving 14 bases between the germline ends.